This T cell receptor (beta chain) was documented in a study of a mutant IDH1 vaccine in newly diagnosed glioma. This clone was observed a few times. Its antigen remains unknown. TCRdb's table, derived via immunoSEQ multiplex PCR, lists solely in-frame clones and lacks some. The table records 84,000 or so clones, roughly four fifths of them present only once. Germline V gene data show CDR1 as SEHNR and CDR2 as FQNEAQ (reference sequence). The CDR3 totals 13 residues. The germline V and J ends were trimmed by 1 base and 6 bases, with 8 bases remaining between them. The sample's time point: week 47, end of study. Doses consisted of 300 ug of mutant IDH1 20-mer peptide each, paired with topical imiquimod.

The sample in question was PBMCs, obtained from a glioma patient whose treatment included an IDH1 peptide vaccine. The chain couples TRBV7-9 to TRBJ2-3; a possible D gene is TRBD1 (6 bases). The receptor's source is a middle-aged man with glioma. The CDR3 DNA follows: TGTGCCAGCAGCTTAGGCCAGGGGGATACGCAGTATTTT. Translated: CASSLGQGDTQYF. Filled out from reference TRBV7-9 and TRBJ2-3, the complete variable domain reads DTGVSQNPRHKITKRGQNVTFRCDPISEHNRLYWYRQTLGQGPEFLTYFQNEAQLEKSRLLSDRFSAERPKGSFSTLEIQRTEQGDSAMYLCASSLGQGDTQYFGPGTRLTVL.